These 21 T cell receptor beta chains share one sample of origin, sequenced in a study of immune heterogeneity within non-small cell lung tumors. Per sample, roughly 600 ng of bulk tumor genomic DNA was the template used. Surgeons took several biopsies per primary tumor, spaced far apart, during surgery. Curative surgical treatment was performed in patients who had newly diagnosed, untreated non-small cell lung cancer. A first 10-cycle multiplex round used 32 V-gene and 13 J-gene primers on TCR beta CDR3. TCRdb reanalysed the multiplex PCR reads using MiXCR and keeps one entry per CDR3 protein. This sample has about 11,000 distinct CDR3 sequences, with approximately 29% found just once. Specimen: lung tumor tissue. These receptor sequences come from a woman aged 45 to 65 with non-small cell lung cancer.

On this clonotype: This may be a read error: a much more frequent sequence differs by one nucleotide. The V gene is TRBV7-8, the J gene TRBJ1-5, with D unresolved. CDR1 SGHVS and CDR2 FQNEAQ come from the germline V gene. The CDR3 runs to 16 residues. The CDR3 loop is CTSSLRGVRANQPQHF. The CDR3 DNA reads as TGTACCAGCAGCTTACGGGGTGTAAGGGCCAATCAGCCCCAGCATTTT.

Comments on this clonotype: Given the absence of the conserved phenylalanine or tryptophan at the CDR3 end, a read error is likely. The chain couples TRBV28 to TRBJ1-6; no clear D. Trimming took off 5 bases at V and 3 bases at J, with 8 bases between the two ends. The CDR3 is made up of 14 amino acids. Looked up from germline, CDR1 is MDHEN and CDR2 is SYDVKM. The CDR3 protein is CASSKAIYNSPLHS. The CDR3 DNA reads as TGTGCCAGCAGTAAGGCTATCTATAATTCACCCCTCCACTCT.

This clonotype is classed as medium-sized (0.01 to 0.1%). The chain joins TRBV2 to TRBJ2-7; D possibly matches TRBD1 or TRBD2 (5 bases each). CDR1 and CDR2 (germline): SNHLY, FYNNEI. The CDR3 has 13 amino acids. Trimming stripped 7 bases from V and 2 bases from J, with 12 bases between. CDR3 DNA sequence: TGTGCCAGCAACGGGGACGCAACCTACGAGCAGTACTTC. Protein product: CASNGDATYEQYF.

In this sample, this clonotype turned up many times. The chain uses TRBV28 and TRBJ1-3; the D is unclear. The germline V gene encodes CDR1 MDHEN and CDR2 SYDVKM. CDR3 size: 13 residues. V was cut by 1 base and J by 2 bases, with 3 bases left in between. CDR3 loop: CASSLYTGNTIYF. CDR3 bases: TGTGCCAGCAGTTTATACACTGGAAACACCATATATTTT.

For the CDR3, the DNA is TGCGCCAGCAGTGGGTTGGGTTACTCCTACAATGAGCAGTTCTTC. It codes for CASSGLGYSYNEQFF. The rearrangement uses TRBV10-2 and TRBJ2-1; no clear D. V lost 4 bases and J lost 0, with 10 bases in between. The CDR3 extends over 15 amino acids. CDR1 and CDR2 from the germline V gene are WSHSY and SAAADI.

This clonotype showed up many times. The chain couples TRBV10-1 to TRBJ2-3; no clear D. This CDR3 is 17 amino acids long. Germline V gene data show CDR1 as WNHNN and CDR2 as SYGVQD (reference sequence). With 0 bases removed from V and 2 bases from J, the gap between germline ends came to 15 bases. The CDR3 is CASSESRISTFTDTQYF. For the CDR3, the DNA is TGCGCCAGCAGTGAGTCCCGGATCTCGACCTTCACAGATACGCAGTATTTT.

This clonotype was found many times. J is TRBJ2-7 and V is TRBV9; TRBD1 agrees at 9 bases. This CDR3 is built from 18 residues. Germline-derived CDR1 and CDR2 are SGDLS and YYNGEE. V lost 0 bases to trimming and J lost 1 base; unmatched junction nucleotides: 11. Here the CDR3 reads CASSVEHKGQGQSYEQYF. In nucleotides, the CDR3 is TGTGCCAGCAGCGTAGAGCACAAGGGACAGGGCCAATCCTACGAGCAGTACTTC.

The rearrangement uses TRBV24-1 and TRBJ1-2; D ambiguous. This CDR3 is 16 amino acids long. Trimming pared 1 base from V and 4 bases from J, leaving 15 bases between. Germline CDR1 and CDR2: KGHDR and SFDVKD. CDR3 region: CATSDFKAVAPYGYTF. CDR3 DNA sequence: TGTGCCACCAGTGATTTCAAGGCCGTTGCCCCCTATGGCTACACCTTC.

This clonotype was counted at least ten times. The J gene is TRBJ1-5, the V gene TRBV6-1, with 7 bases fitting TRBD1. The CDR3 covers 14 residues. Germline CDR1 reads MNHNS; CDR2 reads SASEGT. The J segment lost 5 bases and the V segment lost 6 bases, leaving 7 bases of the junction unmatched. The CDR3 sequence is CASRRRQGHQPQHF. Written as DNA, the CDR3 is TGTGCCAGCAGACGACGACAGGGTCATCAGCCCCAGCATTTT.

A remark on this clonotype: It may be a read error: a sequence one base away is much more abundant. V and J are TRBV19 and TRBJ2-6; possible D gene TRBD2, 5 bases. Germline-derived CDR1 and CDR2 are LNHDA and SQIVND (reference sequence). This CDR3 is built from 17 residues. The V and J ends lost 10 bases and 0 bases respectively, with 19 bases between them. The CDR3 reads CATNRRTDSSGANVLTF. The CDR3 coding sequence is TGTGCCACTAATCGGAGGACGGATAGCTCTGGGGCCAACGTCCTGACTTTC.

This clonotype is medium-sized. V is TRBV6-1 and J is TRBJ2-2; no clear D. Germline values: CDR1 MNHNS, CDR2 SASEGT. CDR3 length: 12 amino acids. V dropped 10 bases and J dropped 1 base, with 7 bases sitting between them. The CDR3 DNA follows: TGTGCCACTAACGGGAACACCGGGGAGCTGTTTTTT. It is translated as CATNGNTGELFF.

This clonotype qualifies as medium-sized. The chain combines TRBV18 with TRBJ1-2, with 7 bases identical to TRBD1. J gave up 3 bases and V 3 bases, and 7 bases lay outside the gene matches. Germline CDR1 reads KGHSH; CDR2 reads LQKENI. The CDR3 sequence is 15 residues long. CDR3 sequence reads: CASSPATGRDYGYTF. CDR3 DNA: TGTGCCAGCTCACCCGCGACAGGGCGGGACTATGGCTACACCTTC.

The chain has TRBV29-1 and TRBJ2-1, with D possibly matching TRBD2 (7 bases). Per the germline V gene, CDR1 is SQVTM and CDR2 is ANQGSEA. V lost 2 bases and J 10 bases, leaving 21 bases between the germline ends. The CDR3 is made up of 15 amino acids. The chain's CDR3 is CSVELRGLWGGEQFF. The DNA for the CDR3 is TGCAGCGTTGAATTAAGGGGGTTGTGGGGGGGGGAGCAGTTCTTC.

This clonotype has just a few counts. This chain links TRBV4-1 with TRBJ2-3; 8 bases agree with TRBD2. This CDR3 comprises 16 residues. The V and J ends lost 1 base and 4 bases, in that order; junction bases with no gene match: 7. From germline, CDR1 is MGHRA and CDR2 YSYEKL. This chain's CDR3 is CASSQGRGGRPDTQYF. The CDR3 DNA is TGCGCCAGCAGCCAAGGACGGGGCGGGAGGCCAGATACGCAGTATTTT.

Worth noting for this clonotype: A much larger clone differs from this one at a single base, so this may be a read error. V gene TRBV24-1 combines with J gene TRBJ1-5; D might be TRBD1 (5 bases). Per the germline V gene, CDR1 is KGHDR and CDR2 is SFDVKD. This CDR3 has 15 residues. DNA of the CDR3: TGTGCCACCAGTGATGGGGGTCATAGCAAACAGCCCCAGCATTTT. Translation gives CATSDGGHSKQPQHF.

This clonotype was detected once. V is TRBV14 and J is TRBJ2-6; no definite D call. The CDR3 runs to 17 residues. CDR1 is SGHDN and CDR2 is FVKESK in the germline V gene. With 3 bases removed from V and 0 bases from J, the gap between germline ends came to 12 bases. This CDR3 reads CASSHPTLSSGANVLTF. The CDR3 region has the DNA TGTGCCAGCAGCCATCCCACCTTGAGCTCTGGGGCCAACGTCCTGACTTTC.

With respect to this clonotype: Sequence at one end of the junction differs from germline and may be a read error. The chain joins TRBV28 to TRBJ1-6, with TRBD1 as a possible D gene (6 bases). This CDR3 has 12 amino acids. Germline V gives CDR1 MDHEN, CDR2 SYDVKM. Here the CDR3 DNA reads TGTGACAGCAGAGACAGGAATTCACCCCTCCACTTT. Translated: CDSRDRNSPLHF.

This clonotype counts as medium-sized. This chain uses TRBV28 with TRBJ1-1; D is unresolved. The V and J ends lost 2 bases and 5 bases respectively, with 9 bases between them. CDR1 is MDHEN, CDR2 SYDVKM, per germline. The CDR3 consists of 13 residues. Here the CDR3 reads CASSLGGKTEAFF. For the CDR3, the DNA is TGTGCCAGCAGTTTAGGAGGAAAAACTGAAGCTTTCTTT.

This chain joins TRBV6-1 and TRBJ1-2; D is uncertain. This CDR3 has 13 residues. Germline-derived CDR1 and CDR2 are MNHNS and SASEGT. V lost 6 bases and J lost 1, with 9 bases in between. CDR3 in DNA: TGTGCCAGCAGCGAACAGCGTAACTATGGCTACACCTTC. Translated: CASSEQRNYGYTF.

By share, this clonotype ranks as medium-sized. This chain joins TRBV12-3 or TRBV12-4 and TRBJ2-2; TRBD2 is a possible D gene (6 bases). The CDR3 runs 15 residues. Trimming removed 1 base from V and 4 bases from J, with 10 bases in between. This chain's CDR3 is CASSLDGSSTGELFF. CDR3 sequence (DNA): TGTGCCAGCAGTTTAGACGGGAGCAGCACCGGGGAGCTGTTTTTT.

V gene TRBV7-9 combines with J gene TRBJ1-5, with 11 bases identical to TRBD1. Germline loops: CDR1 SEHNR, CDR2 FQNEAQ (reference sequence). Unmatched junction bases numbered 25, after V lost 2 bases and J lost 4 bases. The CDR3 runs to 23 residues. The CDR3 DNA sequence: TGTGCCAGCAGCTTATTTATTATAACCGGCGGGACAGGGGGTATCGGGCTTAATCAGCCCCAGCATTTT. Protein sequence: CASSLFIITGGTGGIGLNQPQHF.